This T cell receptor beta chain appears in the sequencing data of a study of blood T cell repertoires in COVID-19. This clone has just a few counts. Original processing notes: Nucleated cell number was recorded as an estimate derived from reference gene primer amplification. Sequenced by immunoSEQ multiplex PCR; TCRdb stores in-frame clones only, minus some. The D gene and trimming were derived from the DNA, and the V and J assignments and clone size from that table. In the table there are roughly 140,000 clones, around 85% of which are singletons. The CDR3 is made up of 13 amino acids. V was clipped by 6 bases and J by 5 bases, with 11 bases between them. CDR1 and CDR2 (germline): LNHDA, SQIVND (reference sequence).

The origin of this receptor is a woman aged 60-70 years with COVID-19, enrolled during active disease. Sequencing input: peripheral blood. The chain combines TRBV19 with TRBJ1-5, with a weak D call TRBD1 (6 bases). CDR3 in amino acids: CASSDRSDQPQHF. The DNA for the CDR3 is TGTGCCAGTAGCGACAGGAGCGATCAGCCCCAGCATTTT.